This T cell receptor beta chain was retrieved from a study of human T cells and chemical hapten exposure. Time point described: healthy volunteer bleed at 6 weeks. Unseparated into fractions, whole blood served as the source from which total RNA was extracted. TCRdb re-derived calls from the RACE reads in MiXCR, one entry per CDR3 protein. The sample yields 75,000 to 80,000 distinct CDR3 sequences, around 9.3% seen once. After removal of 3 bases from V and 5 bases from J, the junction contained 3 bases not matched to a gene. There are 12 residues in the CDR3. Germline loops: CDR1 DFQATT, CDR2 SNEGSKA (reference sequence). This clonotype was picked up many times.

Sequencing was carried out using whole blood. The rearrangement uses TRBV20-1 and TRBJ2-7; TRBD1 agrees at 8 bases. The receptor was derived from a female donor in good health. Some clones in this sample may be carry-over from other donors' samples. The CDR3 nucleotides read TGCAGTGCTAGCCCGACAGGGGACGAGCAGTACTTC. Translated: CSASPTGDEQYF.